The present T cell receptor beta chain was sequenced within a study of OX40 agonist ivuxolimab in advanced cancers. Whole-study findings and limits: The investigators did not determine what antigen specificity the expanded peripheral T cells had.

With respect to this clone: What it binds is not known.

Germline CDR1 reads GTSNPN; CDR2 reads SVGIG (reference sequence). With 0 bases removed from V and 3 bases from J, the gap between germline ends came to 8 bases. The CDR3 consists of 13 residues. Assay used: immunoSEQ multiplex PCR; TCRdb lists only in-frame clones, some missing. The profile shows just under 45,000 clones, 80% of them singletons. The chain employs TRBV30 and TRBJ1-2, with D uncertain. The clonotype originates from an adult with an advanced solid tumor such as melanoma, head and neck, liver or kidney cancer. This specimen was CD4+ or CD8+ T cells sorted from blood, taken in a trial of the OX40 agonist ivuxolimab. The chain's CDR3 is CAWSVGGDYGYTF. The CDR3 nucleotides read TGTGCCTGGAGTGTGGGAGGTGACTATGGCTACACCTTC. Combining the CDR3 with reference TRBV30 and TRBJ1-2 gives the whole variable domain SQTIHQWPATLVQPVGSPLSLECTVEGTSNPNLYWYRQAAGRGLQLLFYSVGIGQISSEVPQNLSASRPQDRQFILSSKKLLLSDSGFYLCAWSVGGDYGYTFGSGTRLTVV.